This T cell receptor (beta chain) stems from a study of blood T cell repertoires in COVID-19. As for the study in general: Whether acute or convalescent, the COVID-19 samples came from the United States, Italy and Spain. From T cells, B-cell-depleted T cells, or PBMCs came the material, which was cDNA or gDNA.

In the authors' workflow: Amplification with reference gene primers provided the estimates of nucleated cell counts. Method: immunoSEQ multiplex PCR; TCRdb's copy keeps in-frame clones and lacks some. Clone size and V and J calls were adopted from that table, with D and trimming inferred from the DNA. The sample includes about 83,000 clones, about 82% seen only once; the top ten take about a fifth. Germline lookup yields CDR1 SGHTA and CDR2 FQGNSA. Trimming took 3 bases from V and 7 from J; bases not matched to a gene: 3. The CDR3 runs to 12 residues. The J gene is TRBJ2-7, the V gene TRBV7-2, with 7 positions matching TRBD2. This TCR derives from a woman of 80 years or more in a cohort sampled during active or convalescent COVID-19. The material sequenced was peripheral blood. The CDR3, as DNA: TGTGCCAGCAGCTTGCGGGGGAGGGAGCAGTACTTC. Translated, it gives CASSLRGREQYF.